A selection of T cell receptor beta chains follows, all from one sample in a study of cytomegalovirus exposure and HLA in healthy donors. Data came from immunoSEQ multiplex PCR; TCRdb stores just in-frame clones and leaves some out. This sample has about 190,000 clones; 75% to 85% occur once, and the top ten carry under 0.8%. Specimen: PBMCs. These receptors were taken from a boy younger than 18 in good health and CMV-seronegative. Both conserved end residues are part of each CDR3. A D gene is named only where the DNA matches it firmly. Rows give clone size only sometimes, using once, few, many, or a class for an expanded clone.

D gene,V gene,J gene,clone size,CDR3 protein,CDR3 DNA
.,TRBV6-1,TRBJ2-1,.,CASSDPTGYNEQFF,TGTGCCAGCAGTGACCCCACAGGGTACAATGAGCAGTTCTTC
.,TRBV21-1,TRBJ2-7,.,CASSKDTYEQYF,TGTGCCAGCAGCAAAGACACCTACGAGCAGTACTTC
.,TRBV11-2,TRBJ2-7,.,CASSPGGVYEQYF,TGTGCCAGCAGCCCTGGAGGGGTATACGAGCAGTACTTC
.,TRBV28,TRBJ1-5,.,CASRQWAPDQPQHF,TGTGCCAGCAGGCAGTGGGCCCCCGATCAGCCCCAGCATTTT
TRBD1,TRBV6-5,TRBJ1-5,.,CASSHRGYSNQPQHF,TGTGCCAGCAGTCACAGGGGTTATAGCAATCAGCCCCAGCATTTT
.,TRBV7-2,TRBJ1-2,.,CASSLISQGYYGYTF,TGTGCCAGCAGCTTGATTTCTCAGGGCTACTATGGCTACACCTTC
.,TRBV27,TRBJ1-2,.,CASGSQGNYGYTF,TGTGCCAGCGGCTCACAGGGAAACTATGGCTACACCTTC
TRBD1,TRBV6-6,TRBJ2-7,once,CASSTSGTGTYEQYF,TGTGCCAGCAGTACTTCCGGGACAGGGACCTACGAGCAGTACTTC
TRBD2,TRBV6-6,TRBJ2-3,.,CASRQLAADTDTQYF,TGTGCCAGCAGACAACTAGCGGCCGACACAGATACGCAGTATTTT
TRBD2,TRBV4-3,TRBJ2-5,.,CASSQAATSGRETQYF,TGCGCCAGCAGCCAAGCAGCGACTAGCGGGAGGGAGACCCAGTACTTC